The T cell receptor beta chain under discussion was sequenced for a study of regulatory T cells in long-lasting Graves disease. This clonotype was counted only a few times. Combining iRepertoire HTBI primers with Arm-PCR of CDR3 regions, the authors built TCR beta libraries. TCRdb fed the multiplex PCR reads into MiXCR, producing one record per CDR3 protein. The table shows some 450,000 distinct CDR3 sequences, with around 15% occurring only once. This CDR3 spans 15 amino acids. CDR1 is SGHDN and CDR2 is FVKESK in the germline V gene. Trimming cost V 0 bases and J 4 bases, with 12 bases left between them. Time point here: newly diagnosed GD, antithyroid drugs for less than 3 months. PBMCs were the source of the RNA used for TCR sequencing. This sample was shared with a second study, whose subject was T cells in Graves' hyperthyroidism and ophthalmopathy.

V gene TRBV14 combines with J gene TRBJ1-2; D is uncertain. Here the sequenced sample was peripheral blood mononuclear cells (PBMCs), taken at new diagnosis, from a patient treated with antithyroid drugs. The source of this sequence is a woman between 25 and 40 years old with Graves disease. CDR3: CASSQDSGPGYGYTF. CDR3 nucleotide sequence: TGTGCCAGCAGCCAAGATTCAGGACCCGGCTATGGCTACACCTTC.